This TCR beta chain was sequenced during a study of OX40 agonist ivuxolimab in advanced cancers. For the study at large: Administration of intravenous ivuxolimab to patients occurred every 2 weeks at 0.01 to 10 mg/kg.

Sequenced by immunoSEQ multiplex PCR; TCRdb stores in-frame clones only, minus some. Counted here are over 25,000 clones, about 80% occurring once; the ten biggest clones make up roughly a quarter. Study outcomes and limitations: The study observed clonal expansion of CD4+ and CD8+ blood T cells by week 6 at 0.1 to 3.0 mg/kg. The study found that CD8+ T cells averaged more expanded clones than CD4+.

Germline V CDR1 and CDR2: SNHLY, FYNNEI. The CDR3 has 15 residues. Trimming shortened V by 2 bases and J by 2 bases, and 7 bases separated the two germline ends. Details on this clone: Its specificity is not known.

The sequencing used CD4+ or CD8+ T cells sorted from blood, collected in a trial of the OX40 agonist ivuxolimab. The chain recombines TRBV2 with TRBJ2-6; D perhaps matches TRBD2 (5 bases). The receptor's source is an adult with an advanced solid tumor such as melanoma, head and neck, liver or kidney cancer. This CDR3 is CASSESGTGANVLTF. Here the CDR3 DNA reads TGTGCCAGCAGTGAATCCGGGACTGGGGCCAACGTCCTGACTTTC. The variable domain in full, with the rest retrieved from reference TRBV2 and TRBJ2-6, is EPEVTQTPSHQVTQMGQEVILRCVPISNHLYFYWYRQILGQKVEFLVSFYNNEISEKSEIFDDQFSVERPDGSNFTLKIRSTKLEDSAMYFCASSESGTGANVLTFGAGSRLTVL.